This T cell receptor (beta chain) was documented in a study of T cells after posttransplantation cyclophosphamide. Repertoires were generated with immunoSEQ multiplex PCR, while TCRdb's copy carries only in-frame clones and drops some. The sample lists some 15,000 clones, approximately 81% occurring once. Trimming stripped 1 base from V and 4 bases from J, with 11 bases between. There are 14 residues in the CDR3. The V gene's germline CDR1 is KGHSH and CDR2 LQKENI. Control samples came 1 year after myeloablative marrow transplants with methotrexate plus calcineurin inhibitor. This sequence joins TRBV18 and TRBJ2-7; D possibly corresponds to TRBD2 (6 bases). The material was PBMCs, obtained 441 days after allogeneic stem cell transplant with calcineurin inhibitor and methotrexate. This TCR came from a male patient aged 25-45 years who received an allogeneic stem cell transplant from an unrelated donor, was CMV-positive, and had acute and chronic GVHD. The graft donor may have contributed some T cells. The CDR3 DNA is TGTGCCAGCTCACCACGGGTGGAGGGTTACGAGCAGTACTTC. Its translation is CASSPRVEGYEQYF.